A single sample is the source of the 30 T cell receptor beta chains below, sequenced in a study of early stage breast cancer tumors. TCRdb's table, derived via immunoSEQ multiplex PCR, lists solely in-frame clones and lacks some. The sample records 30,000 to 35,000 clones, roughly four fifths being singletons. Source material: blood. The receptors were sampled from a middle-aged person with breast cancer.

V gene TRBV6-6 combines with J gene TRBJ1-4; the D gene is possibly TRBD1 (6 bases). The V end lost 5 bases, the J end lost 10 bases, and 23 bases lay between the germline ends. The CDR3 spans 16 residues. CDR1 MNHNY and CDR2 SVGAGI come from the germline V gene (reference sequence). DNA for the CDR3: TGTGCCAGCAGTAACCCAGGGGACGAGGGGCGGGGAAAACTGTTTTTT. Translating gives CASSNPGDEGRGKLFF.

Note on this clone: The sample holds other DNA sequences that translate to the same CDR3. The CDR3 here is CAWSQDSNQPQHF. DNA of the CDR3: TGTGCCTGGAGTCAGGATAGCAATCAGCCCCAGCATTTT. The genes are TRBV30 and TRBJ1-5, with D uncertain. The germline V and J ends were trimmed by 2 bases and 0 bases, with 5 bases remaining between them. Germline lookup yields CDR1 GTSNPN and CDR2 SVGIG (reference sequence). This CDR3 spans 13 amino acids.

This clone was picked up a small number of times. The V call is TRBV18, the J call TRBJ2-5; D may be TRBD1 (6 bases). Trimming removed 4 bases from V and 4 bases from J, with 10 bases in between. The germline gives CDR1 KGHSH, CDR2 LQKENI. The CDR3 is 13 residues long. This CDR3 reads CASSQSQGETQYF. The CDR3 DNA reads TGTGCCAGCTCACAATCACAGGGAGAGACCCAGTACTTC.

This clone was seen a few times. The chain combines TRBV18 with TRBJ2-5; unclear D gene. CDR1 is KGHSH, CDR2 LQKENI, per germline. V lost 1 base, J lost 5 bases, and 11 bases lay in between. The CDR3 has 14 residues. The CDR3 is CASSPRSSVETQYF. The CDR3 DNA sequence: TGTGCCAGCTCACCACGCTCATCTGTGGAGACCCAGTACTTC.

V gene TRBV11-3 combines with J gene TRBJ2-1; possibly TRBD2 for D (6 bases). V was cut by 5 bases and J by 7 bases, with 18 bases left in between. Germline CDR1 is SGHNT and CDR2 is YENEEA. The CDR3 runs 15 residues. Written as DNA, the CDR3 is TGTGCCAGCAGCCGACCGGCTGGTCGGGGGAATGAGCAGTTCTTC. It is translated as CASSRPAGRGNEQFF.

The chain employs TRBV7-9 and TRBJ2-3, with a weak D call TRBD1 (5 bases). The CDR3 is 14 residues long. CDR1 is SEHNR, CDR2 FQNEAQ, per germline (reference sequence). V lost 5 bases and J lost 2, with 11 bases in between. The CDR3: CASSQIQVTDTQYF. The CDR3 DNA reads TGTGCCAGCAGCCAGATACAGGTCACAGATACGCAGTATTTT.

J is TRBJ2-2 and V is TRBV4-2; unclear D gene. This CDR3 comprises 16 residues. Germline CDR1 and CDR2: LGHNA and YNFKEQ. Trimming left V 1 base short and J 5 bases short, with 14 bases between. CDR3 DNA: TGTGCCAGCAGCCAAGCAAGAGGAGATTTGACCGGGGAGCTGTTTTTT. It translates to CASSQARGDLTGELFF.

This chain joins TRBV29-1 and TRBJ2-3, with 7 nucleotides matching TRBD1. CDR1 SQVTM and CDR2 ANQGSEA come from the germline V gene. The V and J ends lost 6 bases and 3 bases, in that order; junction bases with no gene match: 6. This CDR3 has 13 amino acids. CDR3 coding DNA: TGCAGCGTGAGATCGACAGGGACAGATACGCAGTATTTT. Translated, it gives CSVRSTGTDTQYF.

This clone was recorded only once. The genes are TRBV6-5 and TRBJ1-5, with TRBD1 as a possible D gene (5 bases). Germline lookup yields CDR1 MNHEY and CDR2 SVGAGI. This CDR3 comprises 15 residues. Trimming pared 4 bases from V and 2 bases from J, leaving 12 bases between. CDR3 sequence: CASSSTGGGNQPQHF. In nucleotides, the CDR3 is TGTGCCAGCAGTTCGACGGGGGGGGGCAATCAGCCCCAGCATTTT.

This rearrangement joins TRBV15 to TRBJ2-1; the D is unclear. Trimming took 2 bases from V and 9 from J, leaving 14 bases between them. The CDR3 length is 14 residues. Germline V gene lookup returns CDR1 LNHNV and CDR2 YYDKDF (reference sequence). For the CDR3, the DNA is TGTGCCACCAGCAGACAACCAGGAGCAGCTGAGCAGTTCTTC. It codes for CATSRQPGAAEQFF.

The V call is TRBV4-1, the J call TRBJ2-4; either TRBD1 or TRBD2 may supply D (5 bases each). Germline CDR1 MGHRA, CDR2 YSYEKL. V lost 4 bases and J 6 bases, leaving 16 bases between the germline ends. The CDR3 loop spans 15 amino acids. CDR3 DNA: TGCGCCAGCAGCCGACCAGGGACGACGTCAAACATTCAGTACTTC. It is translated as CASSRPGTTSNIQYF.

The CDR3 sequence is CSNSPKETQYF. The CDR3, as DNA: TGCAGCAACTCCCCCAAAGAGACCCAGTACTTC. This chain uses TRBV20-1 with TRBJ2-5; D is unresolved. The CDR3 sequence is 11 residues long. Germline V gene data show CDR1 as DFQATT and CDR2 as SNEGSKA (reference sequence).

The chain joins TRBV25-1 to TRBJ2-5; TRBD2 matches 8 bases. This CDR3 comprises 15 residues. CDR1 is MGHDK, CDR2 SYGVNS, per germline. V dropped 5 bases and J dropped 5; count of bases not matched to a gene: 10. CDR3 DNA: TGTGCCAGCAGTCCCCCGGGACTAGGGGGTGAGACCCAGTACTTC. Protein product: CASSPPGLGGETQYF.

The chain is built from TRBV5-4 and TRBJ2-2; D remains unclear. The CDR3 totals 14 residues. V lost 0 bases and J lost 1, with 4 bases in between. Per the germline V gene, CDR1 is SGHNT and CDR2 is YYREEE (reference sequence). CDR3 nucleotide sequence: TGTGCCAGCAGCTTGGAACTGAACACCGGGGAGCTGTTTTTT. It specifies CASSLELNTGELFF. The whole variable domain, filled in from reference TRBV5-4 and TRBJ2-2, reads ETGVTQSPTHLIKTRGQQVTLRCSSQSGHNTVSWYQQALGQGPQFIFQYYREEENGRGNFPPRFSGLQFPNYSSELNVNALELDDSALYLCASSLELNTGELFFGEGSRLTVL.

V is TRBV28 and J is TRBJ2-5, with no clear D. Deletions cut 6 bases from V and 5 bases from J, with 7 bases between. This CDR3 has 11 amino acids. The germline V gene encodes CDR1 MDHEN and CDR2 SYDVKM. CDR3 in DNA: TGTGCCAGCAGGGAGATGGAGACCCAGTACTTC. It codes for CASREMETQYF.

The V gene is TRBV19, the J gene TRBJ2-2, with 7 bases that match TRBD1. From germline, CDR1 is LNHDA and CDR2 SQIVND (reference sequence). V gave up 3 bases and J gave up 4 bases; unmatched junction bases: 5. The CDR3 extends over 15 amino acids. CDR3 loop: CASSIKTGPTGELFF. The CDR3 DNA follows: TGTGCCAGTAGTATTAAGACAGGGCCCACCGGGGAGCTGTTTTTT.

The V gene is TRBV5-4, the J gene TRBJ2-3, with TRBD1 matching 8 bases. From germline, CDR1 is SGHNT and CDR2 YYREEE (reference sequence). With V trimmed by 4 bases and J by 0 bases, 4 bases remained unmatched. The CDR3 length is 15 residues. CDR3 coding DNA: TGTGCCAGCAGCGAAAGACAGGGGAGCACAGATACGCAGTATTTT. It is translated as CASSERQGSTDTQYF.

A few counts support this clone. V gene TRBV6-1 combines with J gene TRBJ2-7; unclear D gene. Germline-derived CDR1 and CDR2 are MNHNS and SASEGT. V dropped 0 bases and J dropped 0 bases, with 12 bases sitting between them. This CDR3 spans 16 amino acids. In nucleotides, the CDR3 is TGTGCCAGCAGTGAAGCTCCACTTGCGAGCTCCTACGAGCAGTACTTC. This gives the protein CASSEAPLASSYEQYF.

The chain has TRBV29-1 and TRBJ1-2; D is unresolved. CDR3 length equals 13 residues. Trimming shortened V by 2 bases and J by 5 bases, and 12 bases separated the two germline ends. CDR1 and CDR2 from the germline V gene are SQVTM and ANQGSEA. The DNA of the CDR3 is TGCAGCGTTGAATACCTCCAGGAGTATGGCTACACCTTC. It codes for CSVEYLQEYGYTF.

V gene TRBV7-8 combines with J gene TRBJ1-2; D remains ambiguous. Germline CDR1 reads SGHVS; CDR2 reads FQNEAQ. There are 11 residues in the CDR3. V lost 1 base to trimming and J lost 8 bases, with 5 bases between them. The CDR3 loop is CASSLGGGYTF. The CDR3 region has the DNA TGTGCCAGCAGCTTAGGTGGCGGCTACACCTTC.

This clone showed up just a few times. CDR3 sequence: CASSEQGRARQFF. CDR3 DNA sequence: TGTGCCAGCAGTGAGCAGGGTCGTGCTAGACAGTTCTTC. The rearrangement joins TRBV6-1 to TRBJ2-1; D possibly corresponds to TRBD1 (5 bases). CDR1 and CDR2 from the germline V gene are MNHNS and SASEGT. This CDR3 contains 13 residues. V lost 3 bases and J lost 13, with 16 bases in between.

V is TRBV11-1 and J is TRBJ1-3; TRBD1 is a possible D gene (6 bases). The CDR3 sequence is 17 residues long. V was cut by 5 bases and J by 0 bases, with 17 bases left in between. CDR1 SGHAT and CDR2 FQDESV come from the germline V gene (reference sequence). The CDR3 bases are TGTGCCAGCAGCGACCACAGGGAAAGGAGCTCTGGAAACACCATATATTTT. Its protein product is CASSDHRERSSGNTIYF.

The V call is TRBV18, the J call TRBJ2-7, with 7 bases aligning to TRBD1. V was clipped by 3 bases and J by 7 bases; unmatched bases: 12. The CDR3 has 15 amino acids. CDR1 and CDR2 (germline): KGHSH, LQKENI. CDR3 DNA: TGTGCCAGCTCACCGAAACGGGACAGCACGGGGGAGCAGTACTTC. This codes for CASSPKRDSTGEQYF.

V gene TRBV19 combines with J gene TRBJ2-7, with 11 bases identical to TRBD2. The V and J ends lost 3 bases and 1 base, in that order; junction bases with no gene match: 2. CDR3 length: 15 residues. Germline V gene lookup returns CDR1 LNHDA and CDR2 SQIVND (reference sequence). CDR3 sequence: CASSISSGRSYEQYF. CDR3 in DNA: TGTGCCAGTAGTATCTCTAGCGGGAGGTCCTACGAGCAGTACTTC.

This clone showed up just once. This chain connects TRBV7-2 to TRBJ2-2; the D gene is possibly TRBD2 (6 bases). The CDR3 runs 16 residues. With 5 bases removed from V and 3 bases from J, the gap between germline ends came to 16 bases. Germline-derived CDR1 and CDR2 are SGHTA and FQGNSA. CDR3 amino acids: CASSMTASGDTGELFF. CDR3 DNA sequence: TGTGCCAGCAGCATGACCGCATCGGGGGACACCGGGGAGCTGTTTTTT. Using reference TRBV7-2 and TRBJ2-2 for the parts outside the CDR3, the full variable domain is GAGVSQSPSNKVTEKGKDVELRCDPISGHTALYWYRQSLGQGLEFLIYFQGNSAPDKSGLPSDRFSAERTGGSVSTLTIQRTQQEDSAVYLCASSMTASGDTGELFFGEGSRLTVL.

The chain uses TRBV30 and TRBJ1-1, with 7 positions matching TRBD1. Germline CDR1 and CDR2: GTSNPN and SVGIG (reference sequence). The CDR3 is made up of 12 amino acids. The CDR3 region has the DNA TGTGCTCTCGACAGGGTTATCACTGAAGCTTTCTTT. Translated: CALDRVITEAFF. The whole variable domain, remainder taken from reference TRBV30 and TRBJ1-1, is SQTIHQWPATLVQPVGSPLSLECTVEGTSNPNLYWYRQAAGRGLQLLFYSVGIGQISSEVPQNLSASRPQDRQFILSSKKLLLSDSGFYLCALDRVITEAFFGQGTRLTVV.

The rearrangement links TRBV10-3 to TRBJ2-2; 8 nucleotides agree with TRBD2. The CDR3 totals 17 residues. Trimming at V came to 4 bases and at J to 9 bases, leaving 16 bases not matched to a gene. Looked up from germline, CDR1 is ENHRY and CDR2 is SYGVKD. The CDR3 DNA follows: TGTGCCATCAGTGGGGGTAGCGGGACGTCCGGGGAGTGGGAGCTGTTTTTT. It yields the protein CAISGGSGTSGEWELFF.

This clone has just a few counts. The V call is TRBV4-1, the J call TRBJ2-7; no clear D gene. CDR1 MGHRA and CDR2 YSYEKL come from the germline V gene. The V end was cut by 6 bases, the J end by 3 bases, with 15 bases between. The CDR3 totals 14 residues. CDR3 amino acids: CASRPGPKVYEQYF. The CDR3 DNA is TGCGCCAGCAGGCCAGGACCCAAAGTCTACGAGCAGTACTTC.

The V gene is TRBV9, the J gene TRBJ2-2; TRBD1 agrees at 7 bases. The trim removed 3 bases at V and 3 bases at J, leaving 11 bases unmatched. This CDR3 region has 17 residues. CDR1 SGDLS and CDR2 YYNGEE come from the germline V gene. The CDR3: CASSEPTGIPHTGELFF. The DNA for the CDR3 is TGTGCCAGCAGCGAGCCGACAGGGATCCCGCACACCGGGGAGCTGTTTTTT.

The sample holds one count of this clone. This chain connects TRBV10-3 to TRBJ2-6; weak D call: TRBD2 (5 bases). Trimming took 11 bases from V and 4 from J, leaving 15 bases between them. This CDR3 spans 14 amino acids. Germline V CDR1 and CDR2: ENHRY, SYGVKD. CDR3 bases: TGTGCCTCCGGACGGGGTGCCGGGGCCAACGTCCTGACTTTC. It yields the protein CASGRGAGANVLTF.